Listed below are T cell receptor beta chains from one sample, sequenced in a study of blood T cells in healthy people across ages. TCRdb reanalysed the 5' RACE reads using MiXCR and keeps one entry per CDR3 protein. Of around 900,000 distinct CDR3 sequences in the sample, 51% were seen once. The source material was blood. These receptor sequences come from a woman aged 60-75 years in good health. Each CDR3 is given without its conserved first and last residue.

ASSYHSDTQY,TRBJ2-3,TRBV6-2/TRBV6-3
ASSFFQGVRGREKLF,TRBJ1-4,TRBV5-8
ASSYGQEQF,TRBJ2-1,TRBV7-6
ASSPLTSGRGDTQY,TRBJ2-3,TRBV27
ASSPTTVETQY,TRBJ2-5,TRBV18
ASGSPTYEQY,TRBJ2-7,TRBV28
SARNRQALTVWYGYT,TRBJ1-2,TRBV20-1
ASSFDRPQETQY,TRBJ2-5,TRBV28
ASGGPNYGYT,TRBJ1-2,TRBV12-3/TRBV12-4
ASSFEGNEKLF,TRBJ1-4,TRBV4-1
ASSIRDAYSYNEQF,TRBJ2-1,TRBV7-2
SALSAGGEETQY,TRBJ2-5,TRBV20-1
ASSSRHYEQY,TRBJ2-7,TRBV11-1
ASSLPVSGRRYEQY,TRBJ2-7,TRBV27
ASSLVLGPNQPQH,TRBJ1-5,TRBV7-6
ASNLGGLPEKLF,TRBJ1-4,TRBV2